These 31 T cell receptor beta chains originate from one sample sequenced in a study of cytomegalovirus exposure and HLA in healthy donors. The PCR was carried out with 60 Vbeta primers and 13 Jbeta primers. The repertoire was sequenced with immunoSEQ multiplex PCR; TCRdb's copy has only in-frame clones and lacks some. Among 90,000 to 150,000 clones, 77% were seen once, and the ten largest hold over 9.5%. The source material was PBMCs. The receptors derive from a man aged 35 to 55 in good health and CMV-seropositive.

The V gene is TRBV5-6, the J gene TRBJ2-7; 7 nucleotides match TRBD1. The CDR3 is 14 amino acids. Germline V CDR1 and CDR2: SGHDT, YYEEEE. V shed 0 bases and J 6 bases; nucleotides not matched to a gene: 6. CDR3 amino acids: CASSLAQGELEQYF. The CDR3 nucleotides read TGTGCCAGCAGCTTGGCCCAGGGGGAGCTCGAGCAGTACTTC.

The chain uses TRBV4-3 and TRBJ2-3; possible D gene TRBD2, 6 bases. The CDR3 runs to 19 residues. Germline-derived CDR1 and CDR2 are LGHNA and YSLEER. The ends were cut back, 0 bases at V and 2 bases at J, with 21 bases in the middle. The CDR3 sequence: CASSQERSVFSGDTDTQYF. The CDR3 bases are TGCGCCAGCAGCCAAGAGCGGTCGGTTTTTAGCGGAGACACAGATACGCAGTATTTT.

This chain uses TRBV4-1 with TRBJ2-6; 8 bases are shared with TRBD1. Germline CDR1 MGHRA, CDR2 YSYEKL. V gave up 2 bases and J gave up 0 bases; unmatched junction bases: 6. The length of the CDR3 is 18 residues. The CDR3 is CASSQFRDRNSGANVLTF. As DNA, the CDR3 is TGCGCCAGCAGCCAATTCCGGGACAGGAACTCTGGGGCCAACGTCCTGACTTTC.

This clone was seen only once. The V call is TRBV5-1, the J call TRBJ2-7; 7 bases agree with TRBD1. From germline, CDR1 is SGHRS and CDR2 YFSETQ. The trim removed 4 bases at V and 4 bases at J, leaving 8 bases unmatched. The CDR3 totals 14 residues. Here the CDR3 reads CASSKDRPRYEQYF. CDR3 coding DNA: TGCGCCAGCAGCAAGGACAGGCCGCGTTACGAGCAGTACTTC.

This chain uses TRBV6-1 with TRBJ1-6, with TRBD1 as a possible D gene (5 bases). CDR1 and CDR2 (germline): MNHNS, SASEGT. The CDR3 loop spans 15 amino acids. The ends were cut back, 7 bases at V and 9 bases at J, with 19 bases in the middle. CDR3 residues: CASTKRGGTGSPLHF. The CDR3 DNA reads as TGTGCCAGCACCAAAAGGGGAGGTACGGGTTCACCCCTCCACTTT.

This chain joins TRBV30 and TRBJ1-1, with no clear D. Between the trimmed V and J ends, which lost 4 bases and 0 bases, there was a span of 3 bases. This CDR3 region has 11 residues. Per the germline V gene, CDR1 is GTSNPN and CDR2 is SVGIG (reference sequence). The CDR3 region has the DNA TGTGCCTGGAACATGAACACTGAAGCTTTCTTT. Protein: CAWNMNTEAFF.

V and J are TRBV2 and TRBJ1-5, with a possible D match to TRBD1 (6 bases). The CDR3 spans 14 residues. With 7 bases removed from V and 1 base from J, the gap between germline ends came to 11 bases. Looked up from germline, CDR1 is SNHLY and CDR2 is FYNNEI. The CDR3 loop is CASNGQGSNQPQHF. For the CDR3, the DNA is TGTGCCAGCAATGGCCAGGGGAGCAATCAGCCCCAGCATTTT.

This clone was seen a handful of times. The rearrangement uses TRBV5-1 and TRBJ2-7; unclear D gene. Deletions cut 0 bases from V and 6 bases from J, with 4 bases between. The CDR3 covers 11 residues. Germline values: CDR1 SGHRS, CDR2 YFSETQ. In DNA form, the CDR3 reads TGCGCCAGCAGCTTGGATAGCGAGCAGTACTTC. It yields the protein CASSLDSEQYF.

The chain uses TRBV14 and TRBJ2-7; possible D gene TRBD1, 5 bases. V gave up 2 bases and J gave up 1 base, with 6 bases separating them. This CDR3 spans 13 amino acids. From germline, CDR1 is SGHDN and CDR2 FVKESK. The CDR3 nucleotides are TGTGCCAGCAGCCAACCAGGGTCCTACGAGCAGTACTTC. Amino acids: CASSQPGSYEQYF.

This chain connects TRBV19 to TRBJ1-2; 9 bases are shared with TRBD1. Per the germline V gene, CDR1 is LNHDA and CDR2 is SQIVND (reference sequence). CDR3 length: 14 amino acids. V trimming: 7 bases; J trimming: 8 bases; junction bases outside the gene matches: 11. The chain's CDR3 is CASTDLGQGQGYTF. The CDR3 DNA reads as TGTGCCAGTACGGACCTGGGACAGGGTCAAGGCTACACCTTC.

The chain uses TRBV2 and TRBJ2-5; no clear D. Germline CDR1 and CDR2: SNHLY and FYNNEI. V was pared by 8 bases and J by 2 bases, with 6 bases between. CDR3 length: 11 residues. The CDR3 DNA sequence: TGTGCCAGCGCCTATCAAGAGACCCAGTACTTC. Its protein is CASAYQETQYF.

The chain links TRBV4-1 to TRBJ2-7; D possibly corresponds to TRBD1 (6 bases). Trimming left V 0 bases short and J 2 bases short, with 11 bases between. The CDR3 has 15 residues. The germline V gene has CDR1 MGHRA and CDR2 YSYEKL. The DNA of the CDR3 is TGCGCCAGCAGCCAAGATCGACAGGTTCCCTACGAGCAGTACTTC. This translates into CASSQDRQVPYEQYF.

The chain is built from TRBV30 and TRBJ2-7; TRBD1 agrees at 10 bases. This CDR3 region has 14 residues. Germline-derived CDR1 and CDR2 are GTSNPN and SVGIG (reference sequence). V lost 1 base to trimming and J lost 6 bases; unmatched junction nucleotides: 6. CDR3 sequence: CAWSEGTGVLEQYF. The CDR3 nucleotides read TGTGCCTGGAGTGAAGGGACAGGGGTACTCGAGCAGTACTTC.

The chain has TRBV28 and TRBJ2-7, with a tentative D call TRBD1 (5 bases). The CDR3 covers 14 residues. Trimming removed 2 bases at V and 6 bases at J, with 14 bases between. Per the germline V gene, CDR1 is MDHEN and CDR2 is SYDVKM. The CDR3 protein is CASSLRHRRREQYF. CDR3 in DNA: TGTGCCAGCAGTTTACGCCACAGGAGACGCGAGCAGTACTTC.

V is TRBV9 and J is TRBJ2-7; 7 bases map to TRBD1. Germline CDR1 SGDLS, CDR2 YYNGEE. The junction had 3 bases not matched to a gene; V was cut back by 0 bases and J by 3 bases. This CDR3 contains 14 residues. Written as DNA, the CDR3 is TGTGCCAGCAGCGTAGGACAGGGAATCTACGAGCAGTACTTC. Amino acid sequence: CASSVGQGIYEQYF. The variable domain in full, with the rest retrieved from reference TRBV9 and TRBJ2-7, is DSGVTQTPKHLITATGQRVTLRCSPRSGDLSVYWYQQSLDQGLQFLIQYYNGEERAKGNILERFSAQQFPDLHSELNLSSLELGDSALYFCASSVGQGIYEQYFGPGTRLTVT.

This clone was recorded only once. V gene TRBV6-4 combines with J gene TRBJ2-1, with 9 bases fitting TRBD1. The germline V gene has CDR1 MRHNA and CDR2 SNTAGT. The CDR3 runs 13 residues. V gave up 5 bases and J gave up 8 bases; unmatched junction bases: 4. The CDR3 region is CASSKDRGYEQFF. The CDR3 region has the DNA TGTGCCAGCAGTAAGGACAGGGGATATGAGCAGTTCTTC.

With respect to this clone: The junction does not match germline at one end; this may be a read error. This chain joins TRBV7-9 and TRBJ1-5; perhaps TRBD1 as D (6 bases). The CDR3 loop spans 14 amino acids. Germline CDR1 SEHNR, CDR2 FQNEAQ (reference sequence). CDR3 region: CSSSLQGSNQPQHF. The CDR3 DNA reads as TGTTCCAGCAGCCTCCAGGGGTCCAATCAGCCCCAGCATTTT.

This clone was seen once. The V call is TRBV7-2, the J call TRBJ1-4; unclear D gene. Germline CDR1 is SGHTA and CDR2 is FQGNSA. V lost 0 bases and J lost 8, with 13 bases in between. The CDR3 runs 15 residues. The CDR3 region is CASSLARQQKEKLFF. The CDR3 DNA reads TGTGCCAGCAGCTTAGCGCGACAACAGAAGGAAAAACTGTTTTTT.

The chain employs TRBV7-8 and TRBJ1-5, with D possibly matching TRBD1 (6 bases). V was cut by 1 base and J by 5 bases, with 21 bases left in between. Germline loops: CDR1 SGHVS, CDR2 FQNEAQ. The CDR3 has 18 residues. In DNA form, the CDR3 reads TGTGCCAGCAGCTTAGTATCGCACTGGACAGAAGTTCATCAGCCCCAGCATTTT. Translation: CASSLVSHWTEVHQPQHF.

This clone was picked up a small number of times. The chain is built from TRBV4-1 and TRBJ1-4; D possibly corresponds to TRBD1 (5 bases). CDR3 length equals 15 residues. Trimming left V 0 bases short and J 8 bases short, with 13 bases between. Germline V CDR1 and CDR2: MGHRA, YSYEKL. The CDR3 region is CASSQDRDFREKLFF. The CDR3 DNA follows: TGCGCCAGCAGCCAAGACAGGGACTTCAGGGAAAAACTGTTTTTT.

The genes are TRBV23-1 and TRBJ1-1; 7 bases are shared with TRBD1. TRBV23-1 qualifies as an ORF whose function is uncertain. CDR3 length: 14 residues. J lost 3 bases, V lost 1 base, and 2 bases had no gene match. The CDR3 bases are TGCGCCAGCAGTCAATACGACAGGGACACTGAAGCTTTCTTT. Protein: CASSQYDRDTEAFF.

The V and J genes are TRBV4-1 and TRBJ1-3; D possibly corresponds to TRBD1 (6 bases). This CDR3 is 16 amino acids long. Looked up from germline, CDR1 is MGHRA and CDR2 is YSYEKL. V was pared by 3 bases and J by 0 bases, with 12 bases between. The CDR3 DNA sequence: TGCGCCAGCAGCCACCGTGGACAGAGCTCTGGAAACACCATATATTTT. Residues: CASSHRGQSSGNTIYF.

The rearrangement uses TRBV7-9 and TRBJ2-1, with 9 bases matching TRBD2. The CDR3 is 17 residues long. Germline CDR1 reads SEHNR; CDR2 reads FQNEAQ (reference sequence). V shed 5 bases, J shed 0 bases, and the junction held 8 bases outside the gene matches. This CDR3 is CASSGAGGLYSYNEQFF. The CDR3 DNA is TGTGCCAGCAGCGGCGCGGGGGGGCTATACTCCTACAATGAGCAGTTCTTC.

This chain uses TRBV28 with TRBJ2-5; 7 nucleotides align to TRBD2. From germline, CDR1 is MDHEN and CDR2 SYDVKM. This CDR3 has 15 residues. Losses at the gene ends were 3 bases for V and 5 bases for J; bases not matched to a gene: 9. This CDR3 reads CASSLAPSGLETQYF. CDR3 coding DNA: TGTGCCAGCAGTTTGGCTCCTAGCGGTCTGGAGACCCAGTACTTC.

V gene TRBV11-2 combines with J gene TRBJ2-3; 7 nucleotides align to TRBD2. The CDR3 loop spans 14 amino acids. V trimming: 4 bases; J trimming: 1 base; junction bases outside the gene matches: 2. Germline-derived CDR1 and CDR2 are SGHAT and FQNNGV. CDR3 in amino acids: CASSYGLGTDTQYF. For the CDR3, the DNA is TGTGCCAGCAGCTACGGACTAGGCACAGATACGCAGTATTTT.

The V and J genes are TRBV10-3 and TRBJ2-7; TRBD1 matches 7 bases. V dropped 3 bases and J dropped 1; count of bases not matched to a gene: 6. The germline V gene encodes CDR1 ENHRY and CDR2 SYGVKD. The CDR3 totals 15 residues. CDR3 loop: CAISESTGVSYEQYF. The CDR3 DNA reads TGTGCCATCAGTGAATCCACAGGGGTTTCCTACGAGCAGTACTTC.

The chain uses TRBV7-8 and TRBJ1-2, with D tentatively TRBD1 (6 bases). The ends were cut back, 0 bases at V and 6 bases at J, with 11 bases in the middle. The CDR3 loop spans 14 amino acids. In germline, CDR1 is SGHVS, CDR2 FQNEAQ. The CDR3 nucleotides read TGTGCCAGCAGCTTAGCCGGGCCAGGGGATGGCTACACCTTC. Its protein product is CASSLAGPGDGYTF. The full variable domain, with the rest looked up from reference TRBV7-8 and TRBJ1-2, is GAGVSQSPRYKVAKRGQDVALRCDPISGHVSLFWYQQALGQGPEFLTYFQNEAQLDKSGLPSDRFFAERPEGSVSTLKIQRTQQEDSAVYLCASSLAGPGDGYTFGSGTRLTVV.

This clone was found a few times. The CDR3 nucleotides are TGTGCCAGCAGCGACAATGAGCAGTTCTTC. This encodes CASSDNEQFF. This chain links TRBV2 with TRBJ2-1; D gene uncertain. In germline, CDR1 is SNHLY, CDR2 FYNNEI. Trimming pared 6 bases from V and 5 bases from J, leaving 2 bases between. The CDR3 is made up of 10 amino acids.

The V call is TRBV27, the J call TRBJ2-2; 9 bases agree with TRBD2. CDR1 is MNHEY, CDR2 SMNVEV, per germline (reference sequence). This CDR3 contains 19 residues. Germline trimming cut 4 bases from V and 6 bases from J; bases unmatched to any gene: 18. CDR3 loop: CASSSVTAIGSGGSGELFF. In DNA, the CDR3 is TGTGCCAGCAGTTCCGTGACCGCTATAGGTAGCGGGGGATCCGGGGAGCTGTTTTTT.

This clone was observed a single time. The rearrangement links TRBV19 to TRBJ1-1; maybe TRBD1 (5 bases). The CDR3 is made up of 17 amino acids. Looked up from germline, CDR1 is LNHDA and CDR2 is SQIVND (reference sequence). Trimming removed 5 bases from V and 11 bases from J, with 30 bases in between. The CDR3, as DNA: TGTGCCAGTAGTTCCACCGCCCGGCCAGGGTGGTATGGTGGGGCTTTCTTT. Translated: CASSSTARPGWYGGAFF.

This clone appeared once. This sequence joins TRBV10-3 and TRBJ1-4; tentative D call: TRBD1 (6 bases). Germline-derived CDR1 and CDR2 are ENHRY and SYGVKD. The CDR3 totals 15 residues. V shed 3 bases and J shed 5 bases, with 13 bases lying between them. CDR3 residues: CAISDATGRNEKLFF. CDR3 bases: TGTGCCATCAGTGACGCGACAGGAAGGAATGAAAAACTGTTTTTT.